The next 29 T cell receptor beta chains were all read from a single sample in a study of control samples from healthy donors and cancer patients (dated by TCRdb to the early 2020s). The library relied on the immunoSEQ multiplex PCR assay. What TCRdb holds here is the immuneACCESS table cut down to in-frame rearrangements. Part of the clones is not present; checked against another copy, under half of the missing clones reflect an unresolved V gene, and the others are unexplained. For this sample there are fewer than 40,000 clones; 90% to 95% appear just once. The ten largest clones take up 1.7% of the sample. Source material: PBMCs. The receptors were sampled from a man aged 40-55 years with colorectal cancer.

This chain's CDR3 is CASARYIAGEKGYTF. The CDR3 DNA sequence: TGTGCCAGCGCCCGCTATATCGCCGGCGAGAAAGGCTACACCTTC. This chain links TRBV6-5 with TRBJ1-2; unclear D gene. The CDR3 runs 15 residues. Between the trimmed V and J ends, which lost 8 bases and 8 bases, there was a span of 24 bases. Germline CDR1 MNHEY, CDR2 SVGAGI.

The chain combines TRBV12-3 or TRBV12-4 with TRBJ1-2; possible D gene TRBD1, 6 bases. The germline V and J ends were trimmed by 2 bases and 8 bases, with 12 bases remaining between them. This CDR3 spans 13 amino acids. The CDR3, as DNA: TGTGCCAGCAGTTTATGGGGGGCGGGAGGCTACACCTTC. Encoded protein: CASSLWGAGGYTF.

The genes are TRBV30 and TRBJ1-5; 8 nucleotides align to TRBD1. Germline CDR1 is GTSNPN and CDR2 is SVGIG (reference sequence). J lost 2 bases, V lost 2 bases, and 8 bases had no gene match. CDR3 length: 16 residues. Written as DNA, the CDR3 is TGTGCCTGGAGTCTCACCTTGACAGGGGGCAATCAGCCCCAGCATTTT. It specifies CAWSLTLTGGNQPQHF.

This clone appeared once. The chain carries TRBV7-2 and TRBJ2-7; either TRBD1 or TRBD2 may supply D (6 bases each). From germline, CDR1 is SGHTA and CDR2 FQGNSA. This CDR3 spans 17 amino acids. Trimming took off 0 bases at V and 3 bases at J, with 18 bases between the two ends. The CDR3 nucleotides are TGTGCCAGCAGCTTAGCCTCTGGGGCGGGGACAATCTACGAGCAGTACTTC. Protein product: CASSLASGAGTIYEQYF. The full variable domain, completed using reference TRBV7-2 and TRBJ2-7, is GAGVSQSPSNKVTEKGKDVELRCDPISGHTALYWYRQSLGQGLEFLIYFQGNSAPDKSGLPSDRFSAERTGGSVSTLTIQRTQQEDSAVYLCASSLASGAGTIYEQYFGPGTRLTVT.

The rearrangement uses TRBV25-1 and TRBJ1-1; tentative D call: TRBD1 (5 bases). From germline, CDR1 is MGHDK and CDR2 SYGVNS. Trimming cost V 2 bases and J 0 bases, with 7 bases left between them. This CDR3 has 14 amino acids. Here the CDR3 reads CASSEEGLNTEAFF. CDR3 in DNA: TGTGCCAGCAGTGAAGAGGGGCTGAACACTGAAGCTTTCTTT.

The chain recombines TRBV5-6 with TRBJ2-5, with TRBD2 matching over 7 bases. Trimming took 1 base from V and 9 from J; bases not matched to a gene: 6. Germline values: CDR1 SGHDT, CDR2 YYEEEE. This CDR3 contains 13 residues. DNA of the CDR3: TGTGCCAGCAGCTTGTATGATGGGAGGGCCCAGTACTTC. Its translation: CASSLYDGRAQYF. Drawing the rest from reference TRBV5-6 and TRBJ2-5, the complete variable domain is DAGVTQSPTHLIKTRGQQVTLRCSPKSGHDTVSWYQQALGQGPQFIFQYYEEEERQRGNFPDRFSGHQFPNYSSELNVNALLLGDSALYLCASSLYDGRAQYFGPGTRLLVL.

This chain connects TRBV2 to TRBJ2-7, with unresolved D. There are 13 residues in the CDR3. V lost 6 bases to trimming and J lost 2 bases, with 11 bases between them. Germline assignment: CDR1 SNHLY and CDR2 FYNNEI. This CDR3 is CASRFRVAYEQYF. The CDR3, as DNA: TGTGCCAGCAGATTTAGAGTTGCCTACGAGCAGTACTTC.

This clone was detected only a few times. This CDR3 reads CASSWTFLGQGNSPLHF. The CDR3, as DNA: TGCGCCAGCAGCTGGACCTTCTTAGGACAGGGGAATTCACCCCTCCACTTT. This sequence joins TRBV5-1 and TRBJ1-6; 9 bases fit TRBD1. V dropped 3 bases and J dropped 7; count of bases not matched to a gene: 11. This CDR3 spans 17 amino acids. Per the germline V gene, CDR1 is SGHRS and CDR2 is YFSETQ.

The CDR3 sequence is CASSSLRGGTDTQYF. For the CDR3, the DNA is TGCGCCAGCAGCTCCTTACGGGGGGGCACAGATACGCAGTATTTT. The chain carries TRBV5-1 and TRBJ2-3; 7 bases align to TRBD2. The CDR3 covers 15 residues. Germline-derived CDR1 and CDR2 are SGHRS and YFSETQ. With V trimmed by 3 bases and J by 1 base, 5 bases remained unmatched.

The CDR3 bases are TGTGCCAGCAAAAGGACAGGGGTAACTAACTATGGCTACACCTTC. Its translation is CASKRTGVTNYGYTF. The genes are TRBV19 and TRBJ1-2; 9 nucleotides line up with TRBD1. The CDR3 contains 15 residues. Germline-derived CDR1 and CDR2 are LNHDA and SQIVND (reference sequence). J lost 0 bases, V lost 9 bases, and 8 bases had no gene match.

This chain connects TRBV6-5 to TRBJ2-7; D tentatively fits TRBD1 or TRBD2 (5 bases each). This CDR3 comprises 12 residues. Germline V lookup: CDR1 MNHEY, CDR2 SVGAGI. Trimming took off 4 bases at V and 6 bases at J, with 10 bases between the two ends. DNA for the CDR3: TGTGCCAGCAGTTCGAGGGGAAGCGAGCAGTACTTC. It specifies CASSSRGSEQYF.

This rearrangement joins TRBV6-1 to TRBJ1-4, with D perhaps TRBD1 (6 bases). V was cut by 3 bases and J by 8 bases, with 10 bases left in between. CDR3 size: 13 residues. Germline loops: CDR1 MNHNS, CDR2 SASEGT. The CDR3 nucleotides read TGTGCCAGCAGTGACAGGGGTGACGAAAAACTGTTTTTT. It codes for CASSDRGDEKLFF.

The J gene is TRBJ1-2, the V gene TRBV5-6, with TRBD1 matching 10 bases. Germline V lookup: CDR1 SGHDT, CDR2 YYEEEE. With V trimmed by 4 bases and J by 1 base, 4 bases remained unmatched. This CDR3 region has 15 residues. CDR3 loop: CASSHRDRGNYGYTF. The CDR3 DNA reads TGTGCCAGCAGCCACCGGGACAGGGGTAACTATGGCTACACCTTC.

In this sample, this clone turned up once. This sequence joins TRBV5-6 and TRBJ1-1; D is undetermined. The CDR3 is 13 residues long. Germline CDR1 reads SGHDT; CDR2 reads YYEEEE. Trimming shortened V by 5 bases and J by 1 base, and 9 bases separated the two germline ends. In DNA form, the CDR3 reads TGTGCCAGCAGGCCTAGGAGGAACACTGAAGCTTTCTTT. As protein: CASRPRRNTEAFF.

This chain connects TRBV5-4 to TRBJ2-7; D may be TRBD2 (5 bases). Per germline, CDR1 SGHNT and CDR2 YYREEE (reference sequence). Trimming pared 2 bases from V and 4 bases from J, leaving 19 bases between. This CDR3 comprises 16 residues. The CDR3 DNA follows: TGTGCCAGCAGCTTCCCGGTCCCGACCGGGATGTACGAGCAGTACTTC. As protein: CASSFPVPTGMYEQYF.

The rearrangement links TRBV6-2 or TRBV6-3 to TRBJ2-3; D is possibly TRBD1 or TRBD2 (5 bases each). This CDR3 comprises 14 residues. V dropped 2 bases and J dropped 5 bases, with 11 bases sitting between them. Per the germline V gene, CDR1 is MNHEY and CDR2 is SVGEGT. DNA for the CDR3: TGTGCCAGCAGTTACCCAGGGACGGGAGATACGCAGTATTTT. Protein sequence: CASSYPGTGDTQYF.

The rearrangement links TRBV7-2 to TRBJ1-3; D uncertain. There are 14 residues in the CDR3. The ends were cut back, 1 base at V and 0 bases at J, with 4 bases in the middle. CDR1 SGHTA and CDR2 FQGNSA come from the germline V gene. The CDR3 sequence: CASSLDPSGNTIYF. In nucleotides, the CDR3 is TGTGCCAGCAGCTTAGATCCCTCTGGAAACACCATATATTTT.

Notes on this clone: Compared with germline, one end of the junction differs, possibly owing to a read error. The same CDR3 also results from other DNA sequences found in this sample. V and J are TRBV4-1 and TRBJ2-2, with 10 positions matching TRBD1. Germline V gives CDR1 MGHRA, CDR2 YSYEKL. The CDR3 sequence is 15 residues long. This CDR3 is CASSPRQGADGELFF. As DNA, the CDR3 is TGCGCCAGCAGTCCCCGACAGGGGGCTGACGGGGAACTGTTTTTT.

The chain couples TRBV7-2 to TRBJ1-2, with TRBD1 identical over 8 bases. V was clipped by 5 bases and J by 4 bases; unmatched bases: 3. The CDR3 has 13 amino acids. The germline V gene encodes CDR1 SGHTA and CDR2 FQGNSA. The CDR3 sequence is CASSQGQVYGYTF. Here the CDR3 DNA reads TGTGCCAGCAGCCAGGGACAGGTCTATGGCTACACCTTC.

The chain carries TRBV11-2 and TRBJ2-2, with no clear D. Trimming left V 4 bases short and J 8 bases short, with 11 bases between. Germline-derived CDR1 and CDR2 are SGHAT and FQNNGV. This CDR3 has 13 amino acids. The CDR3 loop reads CASSSQNQGELFF. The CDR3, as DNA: TGTGCCAGCAGCTCACAAAATCAAGGGGAGCTGTTTTTT.

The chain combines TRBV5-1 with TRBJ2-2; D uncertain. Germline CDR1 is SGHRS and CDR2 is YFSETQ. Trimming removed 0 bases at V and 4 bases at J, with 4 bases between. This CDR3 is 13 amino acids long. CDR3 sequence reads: CASSLESTGELFF. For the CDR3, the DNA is TGCGCCAGCAGCTTGGAGAGCACCGGGGAGCTGTTTTTT.

The CDR3 sequence: CASSLAGRVQGGAKNIQYF. The DNA of the CDR3 is TGTGCCAGCAGCTTAGCAGGTCGAGTTCAGGGTGGGGCCAAAAACATTCAGTACTTC. The chain couples TRBV7-8 to TRBJ2-4; a weak D match, TRBD1 (5 bases). Between the trimmed V and J ends, which lost 0 bases and 1 base, there was a span of 19 bases. Per germline, CDR1 SGHVS and CDR2 FQNEAQ. This CDR3 has 19 residues. Based on the CDR3 plus reference TRBV7-8 and TRBJ2-4, the full variable domain is GAGVSQSPRYKVAKRGQDVALRCDPISGHVSLFWYQQALGQGPEFLTYFQNEAQLDKSGLPSDRFFAERPEGSVSTLKIQRTQQEDSAVYLCASSLAGRVQGGAKNIQYFGAGTRLSVL.

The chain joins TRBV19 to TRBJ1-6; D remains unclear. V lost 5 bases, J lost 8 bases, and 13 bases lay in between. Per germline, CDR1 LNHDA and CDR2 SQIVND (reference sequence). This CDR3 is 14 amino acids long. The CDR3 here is CASSLRREDSPLHF. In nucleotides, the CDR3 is TGTGCCAGTAGTCTGCGACGGGAGGATTCACCCCTCCACTTT.

The CDR3 region is CASSQDFRNTEAFF. The CDR3 nucleotides read TGCGCCAGCAGCCAAGATTTCCGGAACACTGAAGCTTTCTTT. The chain couples TRBV4-3 to TRBJ1-1; D is undetermined. Germline CDR1 reads LGHNA; CDR2 reads YSLEER. Trimming cost V 0 bases and J 1 base, with 6 bases left between them. The CDR3 sequence is 14 residues long.

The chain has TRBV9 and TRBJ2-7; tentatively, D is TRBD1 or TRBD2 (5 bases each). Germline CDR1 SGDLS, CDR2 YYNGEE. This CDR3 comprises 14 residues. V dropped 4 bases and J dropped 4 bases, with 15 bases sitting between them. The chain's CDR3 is CASSPRGLGYEQYF. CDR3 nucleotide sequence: TGTGCCAGCAGCCCCCGGGGCCTCGGATACGAGCAGTACTTC.

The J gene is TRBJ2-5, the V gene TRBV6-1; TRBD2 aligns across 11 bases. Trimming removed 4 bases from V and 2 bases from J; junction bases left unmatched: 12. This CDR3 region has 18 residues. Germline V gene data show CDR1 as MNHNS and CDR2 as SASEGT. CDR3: CASSGSIAGGPGQETQYF. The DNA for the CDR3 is TGTGCCAGCAGTGGGTCGATAGCGGGGGGGCCTGGGCAAGAGACCCAGTACTTC.

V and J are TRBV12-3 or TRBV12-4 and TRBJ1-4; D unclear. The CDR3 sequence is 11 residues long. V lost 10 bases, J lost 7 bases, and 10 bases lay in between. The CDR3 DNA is TGTGCCACTAGGAACGGTGAAAAACTGTTTTTT. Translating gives CATRNGEKLFF.

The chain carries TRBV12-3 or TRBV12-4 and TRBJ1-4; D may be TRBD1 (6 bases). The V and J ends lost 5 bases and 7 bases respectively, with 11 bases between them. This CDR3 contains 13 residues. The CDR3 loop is CASSPDRIEKLFF. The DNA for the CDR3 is TGTGCCAGCAGTCCTGACAGGATTGAAAAACTGTTTTTT.

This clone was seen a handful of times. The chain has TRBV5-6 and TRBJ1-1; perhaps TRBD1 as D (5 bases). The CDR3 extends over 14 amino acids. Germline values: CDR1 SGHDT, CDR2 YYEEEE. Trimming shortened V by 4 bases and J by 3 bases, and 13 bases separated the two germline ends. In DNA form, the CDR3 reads TGTGCCAGCAGCGACACCGGGGCGTACACTGAAGCTTTCTTT. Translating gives CASSDTGAYTEAFF. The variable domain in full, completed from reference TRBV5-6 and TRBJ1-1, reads DAGVTQSPTHLIKTRGQQVTLRCSPKSGHDTVSWYQQALGQGPQFIFQYYEEEERQRGNFPDRFSGHQFPNYSSELNVNALLLGDSALYLCASSDTGAYTEAFFGQGTRLTVV.